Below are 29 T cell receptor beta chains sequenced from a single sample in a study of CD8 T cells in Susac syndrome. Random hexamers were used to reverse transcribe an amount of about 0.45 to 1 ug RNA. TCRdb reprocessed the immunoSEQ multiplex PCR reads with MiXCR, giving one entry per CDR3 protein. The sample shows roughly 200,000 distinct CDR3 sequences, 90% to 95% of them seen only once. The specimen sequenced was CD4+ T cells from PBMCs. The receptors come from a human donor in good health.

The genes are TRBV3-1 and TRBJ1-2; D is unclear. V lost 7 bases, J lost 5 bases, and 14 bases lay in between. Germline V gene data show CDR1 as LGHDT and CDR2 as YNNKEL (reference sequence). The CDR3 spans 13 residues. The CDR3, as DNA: TGTGCCAGCACCACCGCCGGCCTATATGGCTACACCTTC. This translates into CASTTAGLYGYTF.

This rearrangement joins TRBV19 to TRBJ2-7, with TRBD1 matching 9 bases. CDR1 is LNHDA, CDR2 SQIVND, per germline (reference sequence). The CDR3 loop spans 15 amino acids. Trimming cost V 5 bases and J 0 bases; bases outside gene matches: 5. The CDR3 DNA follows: TGTGCCAGTAGTCAGTCGGGACAGGGCTCCTACGAGCAGTACTTC. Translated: CASSQSGQGSYEQYF.

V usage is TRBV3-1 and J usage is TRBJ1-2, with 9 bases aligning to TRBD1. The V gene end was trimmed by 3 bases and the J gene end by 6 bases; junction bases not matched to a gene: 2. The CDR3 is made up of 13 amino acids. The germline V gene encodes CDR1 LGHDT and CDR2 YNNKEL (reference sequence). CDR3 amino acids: CASSQRTGDGYTF. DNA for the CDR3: TGTGCCAGCAGCCAGAGGACAGGGGATGGCTACACCTTC. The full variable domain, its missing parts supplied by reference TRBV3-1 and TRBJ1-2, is DTAVSQTPKYLVTQMGNDKSIKCEQNLGHDTMYWYKQDSKKFLKIMFSYNNKELIINETVPNRFSPKSPDKAHLNLHINSLELGDSAVYFCASSQRTGDGYTFGSGTRLTVV.

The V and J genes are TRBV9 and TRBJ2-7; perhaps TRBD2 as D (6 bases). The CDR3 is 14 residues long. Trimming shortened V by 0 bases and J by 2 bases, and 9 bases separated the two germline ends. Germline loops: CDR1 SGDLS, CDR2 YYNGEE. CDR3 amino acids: CASSVEEGTYEQYF. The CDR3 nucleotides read TGTGCCAGCAGCGTAGAGGAGGGTACCTACGAGCAGTACTTC. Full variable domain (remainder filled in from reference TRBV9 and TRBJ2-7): DSGVTQTPKHLITATGQRVTLRCSPRSGDLSVYWYQQSLDQGLQFLIQYYNGEERAKGNILERFSAQQFPDLHSELNLSSLELGDSALYFCASSVEEGTYEQYFGPGTRLTVT.

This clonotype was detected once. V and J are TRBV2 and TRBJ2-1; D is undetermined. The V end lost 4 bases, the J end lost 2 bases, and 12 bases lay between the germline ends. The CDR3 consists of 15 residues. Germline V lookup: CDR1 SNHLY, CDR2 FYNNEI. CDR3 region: CASSGPPGPYNEQFF. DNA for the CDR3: TGTGCCAGCAGTGGCCCCCCCGGGCCCTACAATGAGCAGTTCTTC.

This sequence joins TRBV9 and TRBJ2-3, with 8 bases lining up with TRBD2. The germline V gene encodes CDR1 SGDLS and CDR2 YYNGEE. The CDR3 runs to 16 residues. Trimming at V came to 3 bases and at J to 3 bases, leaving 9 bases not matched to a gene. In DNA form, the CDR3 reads TGTGCCAGCAGCGCCGCGGGGGGCATGGGAACAGATACGCAGTATTTT. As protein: CASSAAGGMGTDTQYF.

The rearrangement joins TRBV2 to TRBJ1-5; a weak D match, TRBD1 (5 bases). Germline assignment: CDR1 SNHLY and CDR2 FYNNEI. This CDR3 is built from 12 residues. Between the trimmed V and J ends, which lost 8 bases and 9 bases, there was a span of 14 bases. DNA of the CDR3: TGTGCCAGCGGAAGGGACCGGGGGCCCCAGCATTTT. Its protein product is CASGRDRGPQHF. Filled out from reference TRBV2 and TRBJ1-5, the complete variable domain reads EPEVTQTPSHQVTQMGQEVILRCVPISNHLYFYWYRQILGQKVEFLVSFYNNEISEKSEIFDDQFSVERPDGSNFTLKIRSTKLEDSAMYFCASGRDRGPQHFGDGTRLSIL.

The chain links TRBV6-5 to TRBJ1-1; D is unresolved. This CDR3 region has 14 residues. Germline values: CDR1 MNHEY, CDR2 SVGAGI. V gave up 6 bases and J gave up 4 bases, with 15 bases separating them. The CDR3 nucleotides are TGTGCCAGCAGACCCCTCCAGAGGGCCACTGAAGCTTTCTTT. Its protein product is CASRPLQRATEAFF.

CDR3 in amino acids: CASSPYGDSPRYGYTF. In DNA, the CDR3 is TGTGCCAGCAGCCCGTACGGGGACAGTCCCCGCTATGGCTACACCTTC. V usage is TRBV14 and J usage is TRBJ1-2; 7 bases align to TRBD1. J lost 4 bases, V lost 4 bases, and 12 bases had no gene match. This CDR3 contains 16 residues. The V gene's germline CDR1 is SGHDN and CDR2 FVKESK.

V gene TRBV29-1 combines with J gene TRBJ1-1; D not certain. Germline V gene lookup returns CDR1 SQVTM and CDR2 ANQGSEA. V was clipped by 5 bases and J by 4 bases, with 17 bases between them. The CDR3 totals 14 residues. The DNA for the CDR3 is TGCAGCGTTTGGGTCGGGTTAGGGAGCACTGAAGCTTTCTTT. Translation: CSVWVGLGSTEAFF.

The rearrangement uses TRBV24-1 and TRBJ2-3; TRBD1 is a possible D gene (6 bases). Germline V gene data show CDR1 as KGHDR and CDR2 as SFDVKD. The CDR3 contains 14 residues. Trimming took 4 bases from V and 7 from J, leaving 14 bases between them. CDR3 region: CATSDPGQLNTQYF. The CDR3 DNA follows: TGTGCCACCAGTGACCCCGGACAGCTGAATACGCAGTATTTT.

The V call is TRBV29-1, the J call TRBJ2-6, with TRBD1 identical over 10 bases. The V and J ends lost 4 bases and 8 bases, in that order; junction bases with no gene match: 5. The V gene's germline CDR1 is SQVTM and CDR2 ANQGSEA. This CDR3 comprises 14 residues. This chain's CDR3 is CSVGGTGETNVLTF. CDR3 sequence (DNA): TGCAGCGTTGGAGGGACAGGGGAAACCAACGTCCTGACTTTC. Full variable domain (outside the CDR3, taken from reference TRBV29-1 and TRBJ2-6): SAVISQKPSRDICQRGTSLTIQCQVDSQVTMMFWYRQQPGQSLTLIATANQGSEATYESGFVIDKFPISRPNLTFSTLTVSNMSPEDSSIYLCSVGGTGETNVLTFGAGSRLTVL.

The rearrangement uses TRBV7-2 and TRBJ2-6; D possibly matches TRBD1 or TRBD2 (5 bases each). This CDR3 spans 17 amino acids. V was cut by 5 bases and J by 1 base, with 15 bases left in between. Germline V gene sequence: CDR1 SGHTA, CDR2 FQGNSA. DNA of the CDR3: TGTGCCAGCAGCCTGGACGGGGCAGCGTCTGGGGCCAACGTCCTGACTTTC. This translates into CASSLDGAASGANVLTF.

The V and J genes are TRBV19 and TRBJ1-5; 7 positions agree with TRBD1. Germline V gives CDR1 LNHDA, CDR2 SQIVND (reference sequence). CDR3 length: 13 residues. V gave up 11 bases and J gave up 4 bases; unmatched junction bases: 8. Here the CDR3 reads CAGSTGTNQPQHF. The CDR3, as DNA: TGTGCCGGGTCGACAGGGACTAATCAGCCCCAGCATTTT.

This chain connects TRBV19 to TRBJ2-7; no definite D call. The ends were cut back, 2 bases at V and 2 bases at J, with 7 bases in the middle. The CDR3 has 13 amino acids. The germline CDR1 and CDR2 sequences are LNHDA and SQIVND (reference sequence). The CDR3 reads CASSIQDPYEQYF. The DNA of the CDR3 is TGTGCCAGTAGTATACAGGACCCCTACGAGCAGTACTTC.

CDR3 bases: TGTGCCAGCAGTTACAGGGCGGATAATTCACCCCTCCACTTT. Translating gives CASSYRADNSPLHF. V is TRBV6-6 and J is TRBJ1-6; D call uncertain. V was trimmed by 2 bases and J by 5 bases, leaving 7 bases between them. The germline V gene encodes CDR1 MNHNY and CDR2 SVGAGI (reference sequence). The CDR3 has 14 residues.

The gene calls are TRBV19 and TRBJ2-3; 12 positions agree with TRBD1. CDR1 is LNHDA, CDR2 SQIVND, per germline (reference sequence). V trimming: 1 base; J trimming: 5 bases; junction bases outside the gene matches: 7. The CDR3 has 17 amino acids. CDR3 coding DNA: TGTGCCAGTAGTATAGGCAGGGACAGGGGGCGCGGAGATACGCAGTATTTT. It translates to CASSIGRDRGRGDTQYF.

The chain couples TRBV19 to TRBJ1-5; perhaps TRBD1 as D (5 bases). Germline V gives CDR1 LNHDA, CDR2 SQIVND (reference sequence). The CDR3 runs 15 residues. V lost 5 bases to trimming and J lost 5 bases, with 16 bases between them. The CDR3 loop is CASSSLGGIYQPQHF. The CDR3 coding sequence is TGTGCCAGTAGTTCCCTTGGGGGGATTTATCAGCCCCAGCATTTT.

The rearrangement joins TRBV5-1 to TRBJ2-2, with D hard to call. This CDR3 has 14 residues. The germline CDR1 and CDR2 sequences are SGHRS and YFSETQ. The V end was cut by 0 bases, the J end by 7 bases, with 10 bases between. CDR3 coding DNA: TGCGCCAGCAGCTTGGAAAGCAATCGCGGGGAGCTGTTTTTT. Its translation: CASSLESNRGELFF.

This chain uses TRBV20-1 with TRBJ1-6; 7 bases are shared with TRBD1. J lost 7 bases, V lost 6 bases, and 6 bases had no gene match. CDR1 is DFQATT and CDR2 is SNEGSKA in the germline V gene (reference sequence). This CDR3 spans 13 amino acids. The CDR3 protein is CSARTGLNSPLHF. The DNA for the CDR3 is TGCAGTGCGCGGACAGGCTTGAATTCACCCCTCCACTTT.

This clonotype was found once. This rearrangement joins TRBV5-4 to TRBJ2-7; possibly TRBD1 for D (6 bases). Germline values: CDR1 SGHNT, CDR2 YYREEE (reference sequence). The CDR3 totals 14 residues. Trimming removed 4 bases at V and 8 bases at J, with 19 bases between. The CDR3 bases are TGTGCCAGCAGCCCCGTAGGGACACCTACGAAGCAGTACGTC. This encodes CASSPVGTPTKQYV.

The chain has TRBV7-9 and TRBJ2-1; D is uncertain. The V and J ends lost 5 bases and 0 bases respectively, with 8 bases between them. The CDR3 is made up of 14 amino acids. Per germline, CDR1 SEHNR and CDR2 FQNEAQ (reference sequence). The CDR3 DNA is TGTGCCAGCAGCCTCCCTAGCTCCTACAATGAGCAGTTCTTC. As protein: CASSLPSSYNEQFF.

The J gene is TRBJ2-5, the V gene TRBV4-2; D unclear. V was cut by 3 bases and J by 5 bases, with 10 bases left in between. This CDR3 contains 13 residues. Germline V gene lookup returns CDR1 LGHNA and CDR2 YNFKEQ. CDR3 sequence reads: CASSHEDRETQYF. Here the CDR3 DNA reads TGTGCCAGCAGCCACGAAGACCGGGAGACCCAGTACTTC.

The CDR3 region has the DNA TGTGCCAGCAGCCCCCGCTCCGGGACAGGGGGAAACATTCAGTACTTC. Translating it yields CASSPRSGTGGNIQYF. The V call is TRBV7-2, the J call TRBJ2-4; 11 bases are a match to TRBD1. With 5 bases clipped from V and 6 bases from J, the junction kept 9 bases outside the gene matches. The CDR3 runs to 16 residues. Germline V gene sequence: CDR1 SGHTA, CDR2 FQGNSA.

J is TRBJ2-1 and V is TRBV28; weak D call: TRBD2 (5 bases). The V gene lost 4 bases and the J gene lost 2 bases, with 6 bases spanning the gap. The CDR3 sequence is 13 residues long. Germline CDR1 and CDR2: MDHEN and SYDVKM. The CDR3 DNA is TGTGCCAGCAGTTGGGGAGCCTACAATGAGCAGTTCTTC. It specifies CASSWGAYNEQFF.

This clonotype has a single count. CDR3 region: CASSPQGAGYGYTF. The CDR3 DNA is TGTGCCAGCAGTCCACAGGGGGCTGGCTATGGCTACACCTTC. The chain carries TRBV12-3 or TRBV12-4 and TRBJ1-2; the match to TRBD1 covers 9 bases. V was pared by 5 bases and J by 4 bases, with 5 bases of the junction left unmatched. This CDR3 spans 14 amino acids.

Written as DNA, the CDR3 is TGTGCCAGCAGTTCCCTCTTGACCGGGACAGGGGGCGCAGATACGCAGTATTTT. Translating gives CASSSLLTGTGGADTQYF. The chain couples TRBV28 to TRBJ2-3, with 12 bases matching TRBD1. Germline V gene sequence: CDR1 MDHEN, CDR2 SYDVKM. The CDR3 has 18 residues. V gave up 4 bases and J gave up 4 bases; unmatched junction bases: 12. The complete variable domain, with remaining parts taken from reference TRBV28 and TRBJ2-3, reads DVKVTQSSRYLVKRTGEKVFLECVQDMDHENMFWYRQDPGLGLRLIYFSYDVKMKEKGDIPEGYSVSREKKERFSLILESASTNQTSMYLCASSSLLTGTGGADTQYFGPGTRLTVL.

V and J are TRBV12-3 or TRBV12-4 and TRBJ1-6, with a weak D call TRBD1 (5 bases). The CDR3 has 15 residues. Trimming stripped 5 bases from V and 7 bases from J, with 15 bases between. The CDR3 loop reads CASSARGGGNSPLHF. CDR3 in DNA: TGTGCCAGCAGTGCCCGGGGGGGAGGGAATTCACCCCTCCACTTT.

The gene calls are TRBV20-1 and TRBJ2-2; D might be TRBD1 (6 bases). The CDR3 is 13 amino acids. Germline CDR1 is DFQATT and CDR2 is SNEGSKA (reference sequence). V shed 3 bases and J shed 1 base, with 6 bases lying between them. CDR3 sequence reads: CSARTGNTGELFF. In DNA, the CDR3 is TGCAGTGCTAGGACAGGGAACACCGGGGAGCTGTTTTTT.